Below are 8 T cell receptor beta chains sequenced from a single sample in a study of T cell repertoires in cytomegalovirus infection. A single record per CDR3 protein comes from TCRdb applying MiXCR to the reads. The sample records roughly 100,000 distinct CDR3 sequences, 42% being singletons. These TCRs' antigens remain unknown. The material sequenced was CD8+ T cells from cultured PBMCs, taken from culture after CMV antigen stimulation. Receptor source: a human donor in good health (CMV status not recorded). Some clones in this sample may be carry-over from other donors' samples.

This sequence joins TRBV5-1 and TRBJ2-2; tentative D call: TRBD1 (5 bases). Germline values: CDR1 SGHRS, CDR2 YFSETQ. V was shortened by 0 bases and J by 7 bases, with 7 bases between the two germline ends. The CDR3 spans 13 residues. This CDR3 reads CASSLEGFGELFF. The CDR3, as DNA: TGCGCCAGCAGCTTGGAGGGGTTCGGGGAGCTGTTTTTT.

The table lists this clonotype with a few counts. V gene TRBV6-6 combines with J gene TRBJ2-2; 9 bases map to TRBD2. The J segment lost 3 bases and the V segment lost 1 base, leaving 9 bases of the junction unmatched. The CDR3 runs to 18 residues. Germline values: CDR1 MNHNY, CDR2 SVGAGI (reference sequence). CDR3 protein: CASSYWRGGLDHTGELFF. The CDR3, as DNA: TGTGCCAGCAGTTACTGGCGGGGGGGATTAGATCACACCGGGGAGCTGTTTTTT.

This clonotype turned up a few times. V is TRBV12-3 or TRBV12-4 and J is TRBJ1-2; D unclear. The CDR3 length is 14 residues. Trimming took off 6 bases at V and 4 bases at J, with 15 bases between the two ends. CDR3 DNA: TGTGCCAGCAGCCCCACCCTATCCACCTATGGCTACACCTTC. It codes for CASSPTLSTYGYTF.

The V call is TRBV6-6, the J call TRBJ2-1; 7 nucleotides align to TRBD2. The germline V gene encodes CDR1 MNHNY and CDR2 SVGAGI (reference sequence). The CDR3 totals 15 residues. V was pared by 7 bases and J by 6 bases, with 12 bases of the junction left unmatched. The chain's CDR3 is CASTAGKVAGNEQFF. In DNA, the CDR3 is TGTGCCAGCACCGCCGGTAAGGTAGCGGGCAATGAGCAGTTCTTC.

This clonotype was detected a few times. V usage is TRBV2 and J usage is TRBJ1-1; D gene uncertain. Germline V lookup: CDR1 SNHLY, CDR2 FYNNEI. V was trimmed by 6 bases and J by 2 bases, leaving 13 bases between them. CDR3 size: 14 residues. The CDR3 DNA follows: TGTGCCAGCAGGATCCTTCCAGACAACACTGAAGCTTTCTTT. This sequence encodes CASRILPDNTEAFF.

The chain couples TRBV27 to TRBJ2-3; D gene uncertain. Trimming shortened V by 5 bases and J by 0 bases, and 12 bases separated the two germline ends. Germline V gene lookup returns CDR1 MNHEY and CDR2 SMNVEV (reference sequence). The CDR3 consists of 15 residues. CDR3: CASSPTVLSTDTQYF. The CDR3, as DNA: TGTGCCAGCAGTCCAACGGTACTAAGCACAGATACGCAGTATTTT.

In this sample, this clonotype turned up a few times. CDR3 DNA: TGTGCCAGCAGGGCACAGGAGAGCAATCAGCCCCAGCATTTT. Amino acid sequence: CASRAQESNQPQHF. The V and J genes are TRBV2 and TRBJ1-5; weak D call: TRBD1 (5 bases). From germline, CDR1 is SNHLY and CDR2 FYNNEI. This CDR3 is 14 amino acids long. Trimming stripped 6 bases from V and 1 base from J, with 10 bases between. The whole variable domain, filled in from reference TRBV2 and TRBJ1-5, reads EPEVTQTPSHQVTQMGQEVILRCVPISNHLYFYWYRQILGQKVEFLVSFYNNEISEKSEIFDDQFSVERPDGSNFTLKIRSTKLEDSAMYFCASRAQESNQPQHFGDGTRLSIL.

This clonotype came up once. V is TRBV10-3 and J is TRBJ2-1; D perhaps matches TRBD1 (5 bases). The length of the CDR3 is 13 residues. The V and J ends lost 7 bases and 8 bases respectively, with 15 bases between them. Germline V gene lookup returns CDR1 ENHRY and CDR2 SYGVKD. The CDR3 is CAITGPLGDEQFF. CDR3 nucleotide sequence: TGTGCCATCACAGGACCTCTAGGGGATGAGCAGTTCTTC.